This entry lists 27 T cell receptor beta chains sequenced from one sample in a study of regulatory T cells in long-lasting Graves disease. iRepertoire HTBI primers and Arm-PCR of CDR3 regions built TCR beta libraries. TCRdb ran MiXCR on the multiplex PCR reads and lists one entry per CDR3 protein. The table lists about 220,000 distinct CDR3 sequences, roughly a fifth of them singletons. Time point specified: newly diagnosed GD, antithyroid drugs for less than 3 months. RNA from PBMCs was the source of the TCR library. The data were also submitted as part of a second study, on T cells in Graves' hyperthyroidism and ophthalmopathy.

The sample consisted of peripheral blood mononuclear cells (PBMCs), taken at new diagnosis, from a patient treated with antithyroid drugs. These receptors all come from a woman in her 30s with Graves disease.

This clonotype was detected ten times or more. V and J are TRBV12-3 or TRBV12-4 and TRBJ1-5; possible D gene TRBD1, 5 bases. Trimming left V 7 bases short and J 7 bases short, with 20 bases between. This CDR3 comprises 15 residues. The CDR3 loop reads CASTWGGEPQQPQHF. CDR3 DNA sequence: TGTGCCAGCACCTGGGGGGGGGAGCCGCAACAGCCCCAGCATTTT.

This clonotype was observed many times. This rearrangement joins TRBV6-1 to TRBJ2-1; 10 positions match TRBD2. The CDR3 length is 15 residues. V was pared by 5 bases and J by 4 bases, with 5 bases of the junction left unmatched. The germline gives CDR1 MNHNS, CDR2 SASEGT. The CDR3 DNA follows: TGTGCCAGCAGTACAGCGGGGGGGGCTTACAATGAGCAGTTCTTC. Protein sequence: CASSTAGGAYNEQFF.

This clonotype was observed many times. V and J are TRBV3-1 and TRBJ2-5; D might be TRBD2 (5 bases). Per the germline V gene, CDR1 is LGHDT and CDR2 is YNNKEL (reference sequence). The CDR3 length is 13 residues. The V end was cut by 3 bases, the J end by 4 bases, with 9 bases between. The DNA for the CDR3 is TGTGCCAGCAGCCAGGCGGAGGCAGAGACCCAGTACTTC. Translation: CASSQAEAETQYF.

Of note for this clonotype: One end of the junction does not line up with germline, which may come from a read error. The V call is TRBV18, the J call TRBJ2-2; D gene ambiguous. In germline, CDR1 is KGHSH, CDR2 LQKENI. This CDR3 region has 12 residues. CDR3: CASSSPTGELFF. The CDR3 bases are TGTGCCAGCTCATCACCTACCGGGGAGCTGTTTTTT.

This clonotype was counted only a few times. This chain joins TRBV2 and TRBJ2-7; the match to TRBD2 covers 12 bases. Germline trimming cut 3 bases from V and 5 bases from J; bases unmatched to any gene: 5. The CDR3 loop spans 15 amino acids. In germline, CDR1 is SNHLY, CDR2 FYNNEI. The CDR3: CASSDMTSGSNEQYF. CDR3 DNA: TGTGCCAGCAGTGATATGACTAGCGGGAGCAACGAGCAGTACTTC.

There are many counts of this clonotype. The chain employs TRBV7-9 and TRBJ2-7; D assignment may be TRBD1 or TRBD2 (6 bases each). The CDR3 is made up of 14 amino acids. From germline, CDR1 is SEHNR and CDR2 FQNEAQ (reference sequence). Deletions cut 6 bases from V and 6 bases from J, with 18 bases between. CDR3 in amino acids: CASSPGGPVREQYF. CDR3 in DNA: TGTGCCAGCAGTCCTGGGGGGCCGGTTCGCGAGCAGTACTTC.

The chain uses TRBV7-9 and TRBJ1-3; D is perhaps TRBD1 (5 bases). Trimming removed 1 base at V and 0 bases at J, with 16 bases between. Looked up from germline, CDR1 is SEHNR and CDR2 is FQNEAQ (reference sequence). This CDR3 has 18 residues. The CDR3 sequence is CASSLESAGGSSGNTIYF. The CDR3 DNA follows: TGTGCCAGCAGCTTAGAGAGTGCCGGGGGTAGCTCTGGAAACACCATATATTTT.

This clonotype was detected ten times or more. The chain is built from TRBV7-2 and TRBJ1-2, with TRBD1 matching over 9 bases. Germline lookup yields CDR1 SGHTA and CDR2 FQGNSA. The V gene end was trimmed by 5 bases and the J gene end by 1 base; junction bases not matched to a gene: 5. The CDR3 runs to 15 residues. The DNA for the CDR3 is TGTGCCAGCAGCCCCCGGACAGGGGATAACTATGGCTACACCTTC. It specifies CASSPRTGDNYGYTF.

This clonotype was found a few times. The V gene is TRBV12-3 or TRBV12-4, the J gene TRBJ2-3; the D gene is possibly TRBD2 (5 bases). This CDR3 contains 16 residues. The V end lost 7 bases, the J end lost 5 bases, and 22 bases lay between the germline ends. The CDR3 loop is CASNPFSWRVIDTQYF. The CDR3 DNA follows: TGTGCCAGCAACCCTTTTTCGTGGCGGGTTATAGATACGCAGTATTTT.

This clonotype was seen ten or more times. V is TRBV28 and J is TRBJ2-1, with 12 bases that match TRBD2. The CDR3 length is 16 residues. CDR1 is MDHEN, CDR2 SYDVKM, per germline. V shed 5 bases, J shed 2 bases, and the junction held 4 bases outside the gene matches. The CDR3 DNA sequence: TGTGCCAGCAGTGCCAGACTAGCGGGGGCCTACAATGAGCAGTTCTTC. It translates to CASSARLAGAYNEQFF.

This clonotype was found many times. The rearrangement uses TRBV20-1 and TRBJ1-3, with D hard to call. The CDR3 runs to 14 residues. Germline V CDR1 and CDR2: DFQATT, SNEGSKA (reference sequence). The V gene lost 0 bases and the J gene lost 0 bases, with 6 bases spanning the gap. CDR3 DNA: TGCAGTGCTAGAGATTGGTTCTCTGGAAACACCATATATTTT. This encodes CSARDWFSGNTIYF.

This clonotype was seen at least ten times. CDR3 nucleotide sequence: TGCAGCGTTGAAGGGGGGCTCCACGGCGGTGGAAACACCATATATTTT. Translating gives CSVEGGLHGGGNTIYF. The chain recombines TRBV29-1 with TRBJ1-3; weak D call: TRBD1 (6 bases). V was trimmed by 1 base and J by 3 bases, leaving 16 bases between them. This CDR3 has 16 residues. Germline CDR1 and CDR2: SQVTM and ANQGSEA.

Many counts were recorded for this clonotype. The chain combines TRBV2 with TRBJ1-4, with 10 bases that match TRBD1. Germline CDR1 is SNHLY and CDR2 is FYNNEI. This CDR3 has 15 amino acids. V was pared by 7 bases and J by 6 bases, with 8 bases of the junction left unmatched. CDR3 in amino acids: CASNLRTGGDEKLFF. The CDR3, as DNA: TGTGCCAGCAACTTAAGGACAGGGGGGGATGAAAAACTGTTTTTT. The variable domain in full, with the rest retrieved from reference TRBV2 and TRBJ1-4, is EPEVTQTPSHQVTQMGQEVILRCVPISNHLYFYWYRQILGQKVEFLVSFYNNEISEKSEIFDDQFSVERPDGSNFTLKIRSTKLEDSAMYFCASNLRTGGDEKLFFGSGTQLSVL.

This clonotype was found many times. This chain joins TRBV6-1 and TRBJ2-2, with D possibly being TRBD1 (7 bases). Germline values: CDR1 MNHNS, CDR2 SASEGT. This CDR3 is built from 16 residues. V dropped 6 bases and J dropped 5 bases, with 19 bases sitting between them. CDR3 nucleotide sequence: TGTGCCAGCAGGCGCCGCGGGACAGCGACAACCGGGGAGCTGTTTTTT. The encoded protein is CASRRRGTATTGELFF.

The table lists this clonotype with many counts. This sequence joins TRBV2 and TRBJ2-2; D is tentatively TRBD1 or TRBD2 (5 bases each). V lost 7 bases and J 7 bases, leaving 19 bases between the germline ends. Germline-derived CDR1 and CDR2 are SNHLY and FYNNEI. CDR3 size: 15 residues. This chain's CDR3 is CASIGERLTHGELFF. The CDR3 nucleotides are TGTGCCAGCATAGGGGAGCGCCTAACTCACGGGGAGCTGTTTTTT. The full variable domain, completed using reference TRBV2 and TRBJ2-2, is EPEVTQTPSHQVTQMGQEVILRCVPISNHLYFYWYRQILGQKVEFLVSFYNNEISEKSEIFDDQFSVERPDGSNFTLKIRSTKLEDSAMYFCASIGERLTHGELFFGEGSRLTVL.

This clonotype was recorded many times. CDR3 sequence (DNA): TGTGCCAGCAGCTCGGGACAGGGCCTTAATGAAAAACTGTTTTTT. Its translation: CASSSGQGLNEKLFF. V gene TRBV11-2 combines with J gene TRBJ1-4; TRBD1 agrees at 9 bases. The V and J ends lost 4 bases and 4 bases, in that order; junction bases with no gene match: 4. The CDR3 runs to 15 residues. Germline-derived CDR1 and CDR2 are SGHAT and FQNNGV.

This clonotype was observed at least ten times. The chain uses TRBV15 and TRBJ1-5; TRBD1 is a possible D gene (5 bases). The germline V gene encodes CDR1 LNHNV and CDR2 YYDKDF (reference sequence). V lost 8 bases and J lost 0, with 8 bases in between. CDR3 length: 13 residues. This chain's CDR3 is CATGGYSNQPQHF. The CDR3 DNA reads TGTGCCACCGGGGGTTATAGCAATCAGCCCCAGCATTTT.

There are many counts of this clonotype. This CDR3 is CASSRTKLGNTEAFF. DNA for the CDR3: TGTGCCAGCTCACGGACGAAGTTAGGGAACACTGAAGCTTTCTTT. The V and J genes are TRBV18 and TRBJ1-1; D is undetermined. The CDR3 is 15 amino acids. Germline values: CDR1 KGHSH, CDR2 LQKENI. V lost 4 bases, J lost 1 base, and 13 bases lay in between.

CDR3 coding DNA: TGTGCCAGCAGTGAAGGGGCAAGCACAGATACGCAGTATTTT. Its translation: CASSEGASTDTQYF. The chain uses TRBV6-1 and TRBJ2-3; D gene ambiguous. V lost 1 base and J 0 bases, leaving 5 bases between the germline ends. Germline CDR1 reads MNHNS; CDR2 reads SASEGT. This CDR3 has 14 amino acids.

This clonotype was seen a handful of times. The genes are TRBV29-1 and TRBJ2-5; the match to TRBD2 covers 14 bases. The DNA matches TRBJ2-7 better at its end, which makes the J call doubtful. The CDR3 loop spans 15 amino acids. The germline CDR1 and CDR2 sequences are SQVTM and ANQGSEA. This CDR3 reads CSAKLTSGRDVEQYF. Here the CDR3 DNA reads TGCAGCGCCAAACTGACTAGCGGGAGGGATGTCGAGCAGTACTTC.

The table lists this clonotype with many counts. The chain couples TRBV20-1 to TRBJ2-3; perhaps TRBD2 as D (6 bases). Per the germline V gene, CDR1 is DFQATT and CDR2 is SNEGSKA (reference sequence). The V gene lost 4 bases and the J gene lost 0 bases, with 8 bases spanning the gap. This CDR3 has 13 residues. The chain's CDR3 is CSATGLSTDTQYF. As DNA, the CDR3 is TGCAGTGCTACGGGACTCAGCACAGATACGCAGTATTTT.

This clonotype was observed many times. The J gene is TRBJ2-1, the V gene TRBV20-1; 8 bases are a match to TRBD1. The CDR3 consists of 15 residues. Germline-derived CDR1 and CDR2 are DFQATT and SNEGSKA (reference sequence). V lost 0 bases to trimming and J lost 6 bases; unmatched junction nucleotides: 7. The DNA for the CDR3 is TGCAGTGCTAGAGATCCAGGACAGGGCCCCAATGAGCAGTTCTTC. This codes for CSARDPGQGPNEQFF.

This clonotype has a count of ten or more. This chain uses TRBV7-8 with TRBJ1-2, with D possibly TRBD1 on 6 matching bases. The CDR3 totals 15 residues. Germline V gives CDR1 SGHVS, CDR2 FQNEAQ. The V and J ends lost 1 base and 2 bases respectively, with 11 bases between them. CDR3 protein: CASSLVGGPNYGYTF. CDR3 DNA sequence: TGTGCCAGCAGCTTAGTAGGGGGGCCGAACTATGGCTACACCTTC. The full variable domain, rest sourced from reference TRBV7-8 and TRBJ1-2, is GAGVSQSPRYKVAKRGQDVALRCDPISGHVSLFWYQQALGQGPEFLTYFQNEAQLDKSGLPSDRFFAERPEGSVSTLKIQRTQQEDSAVYLCASSLVGGPNYGYTFGSGTRLTVV.

To note about this clonotype: This likely traces to a read error, being one base from a far larger clone. The chain carries TRBV25-1 and TRBJ2-4, with 9 bases that match TRBD2. The CDR3 consists of 15 residues. Per germline, CDR1 MGHDK and CDR2 SYGVNS. The CDR3 bases are TGTGCCAGCAGTGATCTAGCGGGGAGATACAATGAGCAGTCCTTC. Translation gives CASSDLAGRYNEQSF. Variable domain in full (rest from reference TRBV25-1 and TRBJ2-4): EADIYQTPRYLVIGTGKKITLECSQTMGHDKMYWYQQDPGMELHLIHYSYGVNSTEKGDLSSESTVSRIRTEHFPLTLESARPSHTSQYLCASSDLAGRYNEQSFGAGTRLSVL.

This chain joins TRBV7-9 and TRBJ1-3; maybe TRBD1 (5 bases). Germline CDR1 SEHNR, CDR2 FQNEAQ (reference sequence). CDR3 length: 15 amino acids. Deletions cut 5 bases from V and 5 bases from J, with 16 bases between. CDR3 coding DNA: TGTGCCAGCAGCCTCAAGACAGAGGAGAGAAACACCATATATTTT. As protein: CASSLKTEERNTIYF.

CDR3 bases: TGTGCCAGCAGCTTAGCGCCAAGGGAGCAGTACTTC. This codes for CASSLAPREQYF. V gene TRBV7-9 combines with J gene TRBJ2-7; the D is unclear. The V gene lost 0 bases and the J gene lost 7 bases, with 7 bases spanning the gap. The CDR3 spans 12 residues. CDR1 is SEHNR and CDR2 is FQNEAQ in the germline V gene (reference sequence).

V is TRBV10-1 and J is TRBJ2-5; the match to TRBD2 covers 7 bases. The CDR3 has 13 residues. Germline assignment: CDR1 WNHNN and CDR2 SYGVQD (reference sequence). V dropped 5 bases and J dropped 2; count of bases not matched to a gene: 2. CDR3 DNA: TGCGCCAGCAGTCGGGGGGAGCAAGAGACCCAGTACTTC. This encodes CASSRGEQETQYF.